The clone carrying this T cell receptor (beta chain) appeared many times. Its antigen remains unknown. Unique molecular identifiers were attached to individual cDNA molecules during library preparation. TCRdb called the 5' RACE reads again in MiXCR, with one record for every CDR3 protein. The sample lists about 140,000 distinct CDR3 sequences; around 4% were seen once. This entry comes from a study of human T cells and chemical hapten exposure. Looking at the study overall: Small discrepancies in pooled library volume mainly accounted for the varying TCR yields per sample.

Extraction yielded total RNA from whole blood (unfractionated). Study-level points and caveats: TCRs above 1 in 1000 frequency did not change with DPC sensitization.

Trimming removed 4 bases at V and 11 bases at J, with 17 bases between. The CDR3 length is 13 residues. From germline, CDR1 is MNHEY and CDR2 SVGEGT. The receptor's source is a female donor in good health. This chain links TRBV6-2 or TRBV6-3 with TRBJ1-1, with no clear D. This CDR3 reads CASSSQTGIQAFF. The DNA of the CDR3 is TGTGCCAGCAGTTCCCAAACCGGGATCCAGGCTTTCTTT.